Below, one TCR beta chain is given with its context. Sequencing used immunoSEQ multiplex PCR; TCRdb keeps in-frame clones, though not all of them. The table has approximately 2.4 million clones, roughly 95% seen once. This record belongs to a study of shared clonotypes between healthy human individuals. Germline CDR1 reads GTSNPN; CDR2 reads SVGIG (reference sequence). There are 17 residues in the CDR3. The trim removed 1 base at V and 1 base at J, leaving 9 bases unmatched. The sample consisted of naive CD4+ T cells sorted from blood. This sample's subset: CD45RA+ positively selected. The receptor comes from a man younger than 30 in good health. This chain joins TRBV30 and TRBJ2-3, with 9 bases identical to TRBD2. CDR3 in DNA: TGTGCCTGGAGTGACGCGGGAGGGCCTAAAGGCACAGATACGCAGTATTTT. It encodes CAWSDAGGPKGTDTQYF.